This note documents a single T cell receptor (beta chain) sequence. Its antigen is not yet known. No clone much larger than this one lies a single base away; base qualities are absent. TCRbeta CDR3 regions were amplified from genomic DNA by means of the immunoSEQ Assay, a bias-controlled multiplex PCR. Per the source publication's procedure: The number of nucleated cells in each sample was estimated from the amplification of reference gene primers within the assay. To quantify the absolute abundance of each unique TCRbeta CDR3 rearrangement, sequence reads were collapsed and filtered. Productive Simpson clonality was computed per sample as the square root of Simpson's diversity index over productive rearrangements. This immuneACCESS table, as held by TCRdb, lists in-frame sequences with V and J called but not all clones. Of the missing ones, under half trace to an unresolved V gene in checked studies; the others have no known cause. D and trimming come from the DNA, and the V and J calls and clone size come from that table. This sample holds fewer than 250,000 clones; over 80% were observed only once. 5.5% to 7.5% of the sample lies in the top ten.

The sample originates from a study of blood T cell repertoires in COVID-19 (dated by TCRdb to the early 2020s). Looking at the study overall: The collaborator samples originated in the United States, Italy and Spain and spanned the acute and convalescent phases of COVID-19. Deeply sampled blood TCRbeta repertoires from subjects exposed to, actively infected with, or recovered from COVID-19 were included in the dataset. Nearly every sample came with metadata listing a de-identified subject ID, COVID-19 status, age in years and sex. The repertoires were released in a freely available public database intended as a resource for research on the immune response to SARS-CoV-2. Samples were obtained from the ongoing ImmuneRACE study (first 160 participants) and from over a thousand subjects provided by 6 global collaborators. Where available, HLA class I and class II types were taken from metadata supplied by the sample provider and were not determined by assay-based typing. The material from the prospective study consisted of cDNA or gDNA derived from T cells, B-cell-depleted T cells, or PBMCs.

Enrolling through a virtual design, the prospective study's participants ranged in age from about 18 to 89 years and lived across 20 to 30 United States geographic areas. Cohort assignment in the prospective study relied on participant-reported clinical history from a screening survey and a study questionnaire. For ImmuneRACE Cohort 3, a participant was defined as recovered based on two consecutive negative NP/OP PCR tests, clearance by a healthcare professional, or resolution of symptoms. In the prospective study, whole blood, serum and a nasopharyngeal or oropharyngeal swab were collected from each participant by mobile phlebotomists. Over an approximately 2-month period, participants in the prospective study had the option of providing additional blood draws and questionnaires. Blood samples from the prospective study were shipped frozen or at room temperature prior to DNA extraction. General study outcomes and caveats: The amount of clinical and demographic metadata varied by source and participant and was provided uncurated.

Spanning cysteine to phenylalanine, the CDR3 consists of 13 amino acids. The CDR3 DNA has 39 bases and is translated from base 1. From the germline V gene, CDR1 is SGHTA and CDR2 is FQGNSA. Relative to germline, V is 5 bases shorter and J is 9 bases shorter, with 11 bases between their ends. The clonotype was recovered from a middle-aged woman who had recovered from COVID-19. The sample consisted of PBMCs or T cells enriched from blood (not recorded which). This chain is built from TRBV7-2 and TRBJ1-6, with a weak D call of TRBD1 (6 bases match). The nucleotides read TGTGCCAGCAGCGCTAACAGGGTTTCACCCCTCCACTTT. This translates into CASSANRVSPLHF.